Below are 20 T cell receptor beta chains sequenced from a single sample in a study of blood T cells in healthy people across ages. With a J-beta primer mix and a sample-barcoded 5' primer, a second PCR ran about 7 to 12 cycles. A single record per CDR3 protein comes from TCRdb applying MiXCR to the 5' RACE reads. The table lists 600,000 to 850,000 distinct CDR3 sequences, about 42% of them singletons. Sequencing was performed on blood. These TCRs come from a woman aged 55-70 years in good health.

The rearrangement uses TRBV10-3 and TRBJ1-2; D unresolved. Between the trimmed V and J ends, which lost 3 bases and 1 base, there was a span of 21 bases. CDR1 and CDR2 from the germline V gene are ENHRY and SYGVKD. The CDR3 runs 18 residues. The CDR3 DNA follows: TGTGCCATCAGTGAAGGTCCCCGGGCAGTCGGCATTAACTATGGCTACACCTTC. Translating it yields CAISEGPRAVGINYGYTF.

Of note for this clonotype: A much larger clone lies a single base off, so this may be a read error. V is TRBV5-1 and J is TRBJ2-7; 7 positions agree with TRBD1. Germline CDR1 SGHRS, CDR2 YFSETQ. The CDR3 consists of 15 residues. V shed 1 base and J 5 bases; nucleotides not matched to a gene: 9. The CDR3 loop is CASSLNVGGNHEQYF. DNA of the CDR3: TGCGCCAGCAGCTTGAATGTAGGGGGCAACCACGAGCAGTACTTC.

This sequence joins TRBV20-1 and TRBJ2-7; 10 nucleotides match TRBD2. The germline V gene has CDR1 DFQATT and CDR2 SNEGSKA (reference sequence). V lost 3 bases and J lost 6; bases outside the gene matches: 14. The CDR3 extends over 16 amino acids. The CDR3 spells CSASGLAGANRAEQYF. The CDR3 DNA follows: TGCAGTGCTAGCGGGCTAGCGGGAGCTAACCGTGCCGAGCAGTACTTC.

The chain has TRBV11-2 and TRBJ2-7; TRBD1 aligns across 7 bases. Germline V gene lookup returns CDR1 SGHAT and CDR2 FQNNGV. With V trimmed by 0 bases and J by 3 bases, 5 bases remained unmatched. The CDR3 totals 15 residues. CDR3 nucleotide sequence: TGTGCCAGCAGCTTAGAGGGACAGAGGCACTACGAGCAGTACTTC. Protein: CASSLEGQRHYEQYF.

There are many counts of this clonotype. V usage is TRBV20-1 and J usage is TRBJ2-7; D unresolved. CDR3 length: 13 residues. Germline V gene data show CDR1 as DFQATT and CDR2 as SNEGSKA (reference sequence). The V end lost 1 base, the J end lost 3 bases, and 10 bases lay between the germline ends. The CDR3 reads CSARAGPNYEQYF. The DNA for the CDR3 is TGCAGTGCTAGAGCGGGCCCAAACTACGAGCAGTACTTC.

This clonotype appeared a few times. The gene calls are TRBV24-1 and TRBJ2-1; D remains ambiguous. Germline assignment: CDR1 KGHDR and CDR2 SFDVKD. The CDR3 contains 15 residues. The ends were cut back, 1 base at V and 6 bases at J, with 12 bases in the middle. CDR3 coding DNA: TGTGCCACCAGTGATTTCCCCACCTCCGGCAATGAGCAGTTCTTC. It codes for CATSDFPTSGNEQFF.

The CDR3 loop is CATAGTSGNEQFF. The CDR3 DNA reads TGTGCCACCGCCGGGACTAGTGGCAATGAGCAGTTCTTC. The J gene is TRBJ2-1, the V gene TRBV12-3 or TRBV12-4; TRBD2 matches 8 bases. With V trimmed by 10 bases and J by 6 bases, 8 bases remained unmatched. The CDR3 is 13 residues long.

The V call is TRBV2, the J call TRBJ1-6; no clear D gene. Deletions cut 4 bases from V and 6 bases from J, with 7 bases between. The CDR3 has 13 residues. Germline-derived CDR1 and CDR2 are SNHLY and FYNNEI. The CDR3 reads CASSGRVNSPLHF. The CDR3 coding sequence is TGTGCCAGCAGTGGTCGCGTTAATTCACCCCTCCACTTT. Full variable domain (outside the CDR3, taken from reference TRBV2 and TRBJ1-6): EPEVTQTPSHQVTQMGQEVILRCVPISNHLYFYWYRQILGQKVEFLVSFYNNEISEKSEIFDDQFSVERPDGSNFTLKIRSTKLEDSAMYFCASSGRVNSPLHFGNGTRLTVT.

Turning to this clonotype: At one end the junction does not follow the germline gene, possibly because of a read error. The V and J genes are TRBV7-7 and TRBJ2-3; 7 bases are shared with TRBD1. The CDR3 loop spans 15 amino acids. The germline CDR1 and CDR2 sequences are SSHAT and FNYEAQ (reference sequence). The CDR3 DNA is TGTGCTAGCAGCCAAGCCGGGACAGCCACAGATACGCAGTATTTT. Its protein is CASSQAGTATDTQYF.

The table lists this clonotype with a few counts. The CDR3 protein is CSASALDWNYNEQYF. The CDR3 DNA reads as TGCAGTGCTAGTGCCTTAGACTGGAACTACAATGAGCAGTACTTC. This rearrangement joins TRBV20-1 to TRBJ2-1; unclear D gene. The J call may be mistaken, given a closer DNA end match to TRBJ2-7. CDR3 length: 15 residues. In germline, CDR1 is DFQATT, CDR2 SNEGSKA (reference sequence).

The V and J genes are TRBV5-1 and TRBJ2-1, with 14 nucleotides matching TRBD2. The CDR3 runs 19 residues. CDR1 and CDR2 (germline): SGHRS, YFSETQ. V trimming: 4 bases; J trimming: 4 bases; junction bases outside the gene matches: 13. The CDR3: CASSPSGTSGGPPYNEQFF. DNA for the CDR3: TGCGCCAGCAGCCCATCGGGGACTAGCGGGGGACCCCCTTACAATGAGCAGTTCTTC.

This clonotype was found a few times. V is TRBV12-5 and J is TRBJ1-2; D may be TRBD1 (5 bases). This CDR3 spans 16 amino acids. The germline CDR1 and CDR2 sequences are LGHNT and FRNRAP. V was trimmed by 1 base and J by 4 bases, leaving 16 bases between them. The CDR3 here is CASGLATDPSPYGYTF. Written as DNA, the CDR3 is TGTGCTAGTGGTTTGGCGACAGATCCCAGCCCCTATGGCTACACCTTC. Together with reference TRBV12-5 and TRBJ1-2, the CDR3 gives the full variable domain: DARVTQTPRHKVTEMGQEVTMRCQPILGHNTVFWYRQTMMQGLELLAYFRNRAPLDDSGMPKDRFSAEMPDATLATLKIQPSEPRDSAVYFCASGLATDPSPYGYTFGSGTRLTVV.

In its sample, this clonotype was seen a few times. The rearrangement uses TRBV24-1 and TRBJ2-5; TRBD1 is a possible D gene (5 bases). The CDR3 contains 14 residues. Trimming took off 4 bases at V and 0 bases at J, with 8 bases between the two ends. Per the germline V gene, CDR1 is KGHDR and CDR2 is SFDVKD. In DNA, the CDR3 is TGTGCCACCAGTGACGCCAGGGACCAAGAGACCCAGTACTTC. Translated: CATSDARDQETQYF.

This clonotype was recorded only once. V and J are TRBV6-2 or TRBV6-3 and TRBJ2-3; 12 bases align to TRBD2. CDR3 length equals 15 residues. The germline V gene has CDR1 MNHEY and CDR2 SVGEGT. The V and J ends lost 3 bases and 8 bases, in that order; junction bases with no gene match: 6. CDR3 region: CASSYWTSGIITQYF. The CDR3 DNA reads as TGTGCCAGCAGTTATTGGACTAGCGGGATTATTACGCAGTATTTT.

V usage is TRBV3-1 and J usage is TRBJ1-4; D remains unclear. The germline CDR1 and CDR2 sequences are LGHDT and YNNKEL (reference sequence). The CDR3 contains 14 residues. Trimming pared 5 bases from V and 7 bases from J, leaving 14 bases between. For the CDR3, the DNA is TGTGCCAGCAGCGAGAACGGACGGAGTGAAAAACTGTTTTTT. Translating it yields CASSENGRSEKLFF.

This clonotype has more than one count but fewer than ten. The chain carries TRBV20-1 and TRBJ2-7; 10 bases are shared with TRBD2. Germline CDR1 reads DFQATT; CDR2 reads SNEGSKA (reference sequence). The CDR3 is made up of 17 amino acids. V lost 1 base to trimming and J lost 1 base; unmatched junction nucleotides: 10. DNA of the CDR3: TGCAGTGCTAGAGTACTGGCTAGCGGGGGACAATCCTACGAGCAGTACTTC. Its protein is CSARVLASGGQSYEQYF.

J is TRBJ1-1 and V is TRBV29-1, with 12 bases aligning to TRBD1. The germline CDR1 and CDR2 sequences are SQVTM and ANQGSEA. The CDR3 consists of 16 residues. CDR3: CTLGPGTGGSNTEAFF. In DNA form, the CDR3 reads TGCACCTTAGGGCCCGGGACAGGGGGCTCAAACACTGAAGCTTTCTTT.

CDR3 residues: CASSQDAGRETQYF. CDR3 bases: TGTGCCAGCAGCCAAGATGCCGGTCGGGAGACCCAGTACTTC. V usage is TRBV3-1 and J usage is TRBJ2-5; D is undetermined. V was cut by 0 bases and J by 5 bases, with 10 bases left in between. In germline, CDR1 is LGHDT, CDR2 YNNKEL (reference sequence). The CDR3 has 14 residues.

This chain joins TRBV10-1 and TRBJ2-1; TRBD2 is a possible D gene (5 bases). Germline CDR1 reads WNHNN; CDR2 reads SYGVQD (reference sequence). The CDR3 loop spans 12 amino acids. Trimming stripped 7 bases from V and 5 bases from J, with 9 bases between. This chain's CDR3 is CASTKEDNEQFF. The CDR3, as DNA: TGCGCCAGCACCAAGGAGGACAATGAGCAGTTCTTC.

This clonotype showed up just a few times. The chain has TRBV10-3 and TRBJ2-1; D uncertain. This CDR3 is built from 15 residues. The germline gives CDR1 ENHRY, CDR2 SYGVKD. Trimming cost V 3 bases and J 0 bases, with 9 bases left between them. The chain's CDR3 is CAISERSDSYNEQFF. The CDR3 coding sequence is TGTGCCATCAGTGAAAGGTCAGACTCCTACAATGAGCAGTTCTTC.